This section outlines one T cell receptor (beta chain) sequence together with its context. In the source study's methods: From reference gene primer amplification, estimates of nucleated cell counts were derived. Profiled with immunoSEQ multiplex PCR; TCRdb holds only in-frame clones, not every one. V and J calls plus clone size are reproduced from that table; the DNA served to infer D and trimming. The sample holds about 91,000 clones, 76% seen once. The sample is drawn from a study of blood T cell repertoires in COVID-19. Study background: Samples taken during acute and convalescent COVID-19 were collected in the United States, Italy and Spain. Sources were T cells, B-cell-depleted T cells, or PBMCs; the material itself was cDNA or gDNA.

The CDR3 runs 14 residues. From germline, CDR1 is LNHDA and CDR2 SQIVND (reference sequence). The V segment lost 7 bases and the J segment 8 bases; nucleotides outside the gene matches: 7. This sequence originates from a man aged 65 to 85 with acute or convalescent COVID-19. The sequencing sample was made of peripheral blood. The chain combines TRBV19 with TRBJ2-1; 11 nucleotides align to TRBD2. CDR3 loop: CASMVAGGPDEQFF. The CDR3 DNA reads TGTGCCAGTATGGTAGCGGGGGGGCCTGATGAGCAGTTCTTC.